A selection of T cell receptor beta chains follows, all from one sample in a study of T cell responses to AZD1222 COVID-19 vaccine. Produced via immunoSEQ multiplex PCR; TCRdb's table is partial and in-frame only. The sample has 100,000 to 150,000 clones, around 87% seen once. The sequences come from peripheral blood, collected on day 0 of AZD1222 vaccination. These receptors were collected from an adult in good health. Both conserved end residues are part of each CDR3. A D gene is named only where the DNA matches it firmly. Size is omitted from some rows. Given values are once, few, many or a class for expanded clones.

>NA|TRBJ2-5|NA|TRBV5-4
CASSLDTGETQYF
TGTGCCAGCAGCTTGGATACCGGTGAGACCCAGTACTTC
>many|TRBJ2-1|NA|TRBV5-4
CASSLESSYNEQFF
TGTGCCAGCAGCTTAGAGAGCTCCTACAATGAGCAGTTCTTC
>NA|TRBJ1-6|TRBD1|TRBV9
CASSVGGQGFGNSPLHF
TGTGCCAGCAGCGTAGGCGGACAGGGTTTTGGTAATTCACCCCTCCACTTT
>NA|TRBJ2-1|NA|TRBV4-1
CASSQDGVDEQFF
TGCGCCAGCAGCCAAGATGGGGTGGATGAGCAGTTCTTC
>NA|TRBJ1-1|NA|TRBV7-9
CASSSEVPRFEAFF
TGTGCCAGCAGCTCGGAGGTGCCCAGATTTGAAGCTTTCTTT
>NA|TRBJ2-1|NA|TRBV21-1
CASSKEILAGGREQFF
TGTGCCAGCAGCAAAGAAATACTAGCGGGGGGGCGGGAGCAGTTCTTC
>NA|TRBJ1-5|NA|TRBV12-3/TRBV12-4
CASSLNQPQHF
TGTGCCAGCAGTTTGAATCAGCCCCAGCATTTT
>once|TRBJ2-2|TRBD1|TRBV5-1
CASSLGQGDTGELFF
TGCGCCAGCAGCTTGGGACAGGGGGACACCGGGGAGCTGTTTTTT
>NA|TRBJ2-7|NA|TRBV5-4
CASSLDREQYF
TGTGCCAGCAGCTTGGACAGGGAGCAGTACTTC
>few|TRBJ1-3|TRBD1|TRBV5-4
CASSSRDRPSGNTIYF
TGTGCCAGCAGCTCTCGGGACAGGCCTTCCGGAAACACCATATATTTT
>NA|TRBJ2-3|NA|TRBV9
CASGELNTDTQYF
TGTGCCAGCGGTGAGCTGAACACAGATACGCAGTATTTT
>NA|TRBJ1-2|NA|TRBV12-3/TRBV12-4
CASSPTGNYGYTF
TGTGCCAGCAGTCCCACAGGGAACTATGGCTACACCTTC
>few|TRBJ1-6|NA|TRBV15
CATSTDRLQNSPLHF
TGTGCCACCAGCACGGACAGACTGCAGAATTCACCCCTCCACTTT
>NA|TRBJ2-7|TRBD2|TRBV20-1
CSASKLAGGPHEQYF
TGCAGTGCTAGTAAGCTAGCGGGGGGGCCCCACGAGCAGTACTTC
>once|TRBJ2-2|TRBD2|TRBV7-2
CASSLALAGGPGELFF
TGTGCCAGCAGCTTAGCCCTAGCGGGAGGGCCAGGGGAGCTGTTTTTT
>NA|TRBJ1-2|TRBD1|TRBV30
CALDRDRGHGYTF
TGTGCCTTAGACCGGGACAGGGGTCATGGCTACACCTTC
>NA|TRBJ1-1|NA|TRBV5-4
CASSLERVGTEAFF
TGTGCCAGCAGCTTGGAACGGGTAGGCACTGAAGCTTTCTTT